This T cell receptor (beta chain) emerged from a study of HIV-infected children after antiretroviral therapy interruption. Overall study context: Four children interrupted treatment; four stayed on continuous treatment. Interruption-arm samples span weeks 0, 12, interruption end (24 or 48), and about 3 years post-study. Weeks 0, 48 and 150 were sampled under continuous treatment.

Treatment denoted: PENTA 11 planned treatment interruption arm or continuous ART arm. Unique molecular identifiers were included in an RNA-based 3' RACE TCR library. TCRdb processed the 3' RACE reads anew with MiXCR; each CDR3 protein has one entry. The top ten clones hold roughly 0.87% of a sample with some 38,000 distinct CDR3 sequences, 6.5% of them seen once. This CDR3 has 15 residues. Trimming took 5 bases from V and 4 from J, leaving 12 bases between them. Germline CDR1 and CDR2: SGHTA and FQGTGA. The receptor was isolated from a pool of human donors with HIV. The chain couples TRBV7-3 to TRBJ2-6; D not certain. Sequencing was performed on CD45RA+ CD4+ T cells from PBMCs, pooled from several time points, taken from a donor given antiretroviral therapy, either interrupted or continuous. Subset noted: naive CD4+ CD45RA+ CD45RO- T cells. In DNA form, the CDR3 reads TGTGCCAGCAGCGCCCTAGGCCGGGGGGCCAACGTCCTGACTTTC. This sequence encodes CASSALGRGANVLTF.